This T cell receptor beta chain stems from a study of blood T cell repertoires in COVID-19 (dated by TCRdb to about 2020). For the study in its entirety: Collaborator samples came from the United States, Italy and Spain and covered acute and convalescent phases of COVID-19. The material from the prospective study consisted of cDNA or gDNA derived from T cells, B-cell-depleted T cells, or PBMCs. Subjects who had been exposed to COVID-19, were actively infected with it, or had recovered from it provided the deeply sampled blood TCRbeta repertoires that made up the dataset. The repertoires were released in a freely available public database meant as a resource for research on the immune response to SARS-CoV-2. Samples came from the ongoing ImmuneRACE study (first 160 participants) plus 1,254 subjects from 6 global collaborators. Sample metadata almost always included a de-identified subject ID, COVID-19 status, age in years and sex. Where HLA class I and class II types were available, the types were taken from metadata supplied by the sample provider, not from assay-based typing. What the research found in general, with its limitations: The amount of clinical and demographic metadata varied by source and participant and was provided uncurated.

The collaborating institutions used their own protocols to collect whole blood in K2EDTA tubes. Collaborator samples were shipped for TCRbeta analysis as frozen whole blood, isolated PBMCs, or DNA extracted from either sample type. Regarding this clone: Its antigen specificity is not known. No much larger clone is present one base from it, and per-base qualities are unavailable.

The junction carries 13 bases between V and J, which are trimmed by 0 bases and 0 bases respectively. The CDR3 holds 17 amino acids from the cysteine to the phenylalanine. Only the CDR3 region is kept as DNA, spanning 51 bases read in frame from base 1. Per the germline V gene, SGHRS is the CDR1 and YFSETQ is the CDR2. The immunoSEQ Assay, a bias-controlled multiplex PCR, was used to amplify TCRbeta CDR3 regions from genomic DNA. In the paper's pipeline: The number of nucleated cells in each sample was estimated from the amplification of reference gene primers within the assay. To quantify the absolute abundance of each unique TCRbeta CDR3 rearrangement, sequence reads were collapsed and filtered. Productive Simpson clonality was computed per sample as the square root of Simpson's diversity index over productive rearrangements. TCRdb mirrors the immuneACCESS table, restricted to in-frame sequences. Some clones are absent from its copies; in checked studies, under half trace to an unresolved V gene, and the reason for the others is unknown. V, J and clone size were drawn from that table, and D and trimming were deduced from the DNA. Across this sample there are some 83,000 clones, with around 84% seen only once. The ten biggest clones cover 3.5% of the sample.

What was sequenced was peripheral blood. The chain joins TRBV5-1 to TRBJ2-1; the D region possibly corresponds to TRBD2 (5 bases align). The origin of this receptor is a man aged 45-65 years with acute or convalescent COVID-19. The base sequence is TGCGCCAGCAGCTTGGGTGGCGGGTCGAGCTCCTACAATGAGCAGTTCTTC. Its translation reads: CASSLGGGSSSYNEQFF.